A single sample gave rise to the 5 T cell receptor beta chains below, sequenced in a study of human T cells and chemical hapten exposure. Sample time point: pre-sensitization, week 0. Regarding treatment: therapeutic diphenylcyclopropenone sensitization with weekly scalp DPC. A single record per CDR3 protein comes from TCRdb applying MiXCR to the RACE reads. The sample consists of approximately 100,000 distinct CDR3 sequences, around 10% of them appearing once. This sample comprised whole blood, obtained in connection with sensitization to the hapten diphenylcyclopropenone (DPC). These receptors all stem from a woman in her fifties or sixties with alopecia areata. Some clones in this sample may be carry-over from other donors' samples.

This chain uses TRBV20-1 with TRBJ2-1, with a weak D call TRBD1 (6 bases). Per the germline V gene, CDR1 is DFQATT and CDR2 is SNEGSKA (reference sequence). The CDR3 runs to 14 residues. V was trimmed by 6 bases and J by 2 bases, leaving 14 bases between them. The CDR3 nucleotides read TGCAGTGCGTCCGACTACAGGGCCTACAATGAGCAGTTCTTC. This encodes CSASDYRAYNEQFF.

This clonotype was seen a handful of times. The chain couples TRBV7-2 to TRBJ2-4; no clear D gene. Trimming left V 5 bases short and J 8 bases short, with 16 bases between. This CDR3 has 14 residues. CDR1 is SGHTA, CDR2 FQGNSA, per germline. The CDR3 spells CASSPTPGRDIQYF. In DNA, the CDR3 is TGTGCCAGCAGCCCCACCCCAGGCCGGGACATTCAGTACTTC.

This chain connects TRBV11-2 to TRBJ2-7, with D perhaps being TRBD1 or TRBD2 (5 bases each). The V gene lost 5 bases and the J gene lost 5 bases, with 22 bases spanning the gap. CDR3 length: 16 amino acids. Per germline, CDR1 SGHAT and CDR2 FQNNGV. Written as DNA, the CDR3 is TGTGCCAGCAGCGCCCGACGGGACCCCCTAGGCGACGAGCAGTACTTC. Residues: CASSARRDPLGDEQYF.

This clonotype has just a few counts. The chain links TRBV5-1 to TRBJ2-3; 8 nucleotides align to TRBD2. Trimming at V came to 0 bases and at J to 4 bases, leaving 7 bases not matched to a gene. Per germline, CDR1 SGHRS and CDR2 YFSETQ. The length of the CDR3 is 16 residues. CDR3 amino acids: CASSLGPTSGPDTQYF. DNA of the CDR3: TGCGCCAGCAGCTTGGGCCCAACTAGCGGCCCAGATACGCAGTATTTT.

This clonotype occurred a few times. The chain has TRBV7-2 and TRBJ1-5, with D possibly TRBD1 on 5 matching bases. CDR3 length: 14 residues. CDR1 is SGHTA, CDR2 FQGNSA, per germline. V was trimmed by 3 bases and J by 8 bases, leaving 14 bases between them. The CDR3 DNA follows: TGTGCCAGCAGCTTGAACGGGGACGAGGAGCCCCAGCATTTT. Its protein product is CASSLNGDEEPQHF. The whole variable domain, remainder taken from reference TRBV7-2 and TRBJ1-5, is GAGVSQSPSNKVTEKGKDVELRCDPISGHTALYWYRQSLGQGLEFLIYFQGNSAPDKSGLPSDRFSAERTGGSVSTLTIQRTQQEDSAVYLCASSLNGDEEPQHFGDGTRLSIL.